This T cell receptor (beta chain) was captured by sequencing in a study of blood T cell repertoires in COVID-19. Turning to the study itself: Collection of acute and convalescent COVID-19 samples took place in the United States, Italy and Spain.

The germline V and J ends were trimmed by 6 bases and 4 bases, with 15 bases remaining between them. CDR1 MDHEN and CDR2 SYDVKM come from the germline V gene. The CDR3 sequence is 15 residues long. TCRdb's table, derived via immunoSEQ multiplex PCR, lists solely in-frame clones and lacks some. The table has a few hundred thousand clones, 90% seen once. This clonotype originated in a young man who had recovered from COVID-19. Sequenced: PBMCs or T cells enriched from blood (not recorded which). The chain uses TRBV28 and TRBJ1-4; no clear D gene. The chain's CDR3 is CASRLPDGVNEKLFF. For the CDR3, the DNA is TGTGCCAGCAGACTGCCGGACGGGGTTAATGAAAAACTGTTTTTT.